The following is a TCR beta chain sequence with its context. These data are taken from a study of blood T cell repertoires in COVID-19. Overall study context: From the United States, Italy and Spain came samples of acute and convalescent COVID-19. T cells, B-cell-depleted T cells, or PBMCs provided the cDNA or gDNA that served as material.

Source study methods: Amplification of reference gene primers was used by the study to estimate nucleated cell counts. Libraries were prepared by immunoSEQ multiplex PCR; TCRdb keeps only in-frame clonotypes and omits some of them. V and J calls and clone size are given by that table; D and trimming were obtained from the DNA. The table lists 95,000 to 150,000 clones, 86% of them singletons, with more than 4% in the top ten. CDR3 length: 14 amino acids. The ends were cut back, 2 bases at V and 1 base at J, with 8 bases in the middle. Germline V gene sequence: CDR1 SGHTA, CDR2 FQGNSA. The TCR was taken from a man between 35 and 55 years old with acute or convalescent COVID-19. Sequencing used peripheral blood. V is TRBV7-2 and J is TRBJ2-5; weak D call: TRBD2 (6 bases). The CDR3 DNA reads TGTGCCAGCAGCTTAATCGGGGGCCAAGAGACCCAGTACTTC. Its translation is CASSLIGGQETQYF. Full variable domain (rest looked up from reference TRBV7-2 and TRBJ2-5): GAGVSQSPSNKVTEKGKDVELRCDPISGHTALYWYRQSLGQGLEFLIYFQGNSAPDKSGLPSDRFSAERTGGSVSTLTIQRTQQEDSAVYLCASSLIGGQETQYFGPGTRLLVL.